This T cell receptor beta chain was identified in a study of blood T cell repertoires in COVID-19. About the study: The samples span acute and convalescent COVID-19 from the United States, Italy and Spain. T cells, B-cell-depleted T cells, or PBMCs supplied cDNA or gDNA.

The CDR3 sequence is 16 residues long. Germline-derived CDR1 and CDR2 are SGHTA and FQGNSA. V was shortened by 1 base and J by 6 bases, with 19 bases between the two germline ends. Authors' processing steps: Counts of nucleated cells, estimated from reference gene primer amplification, were obtained. Profiled with immunoSEQ multiplex PCR; TCRdb holds only in-frame clones, not every one. Clone size and the V and J calls come from that table; the DNA yielded D and trimming. The repertoire has under 400,000 clones, 87% of them found once; the top ten carry roughly 10%. Enrollment of patients from Seattle took place during active infection, with longitudinal follow-up.

The rearrangement joins TRBV7-2 to TRBJ2-7, with D uncertain. What was sequenced was peripheral blood. The clonotype originates from a woman between 25 and 40 years old with COVID-19, enrolled during active disease. The CDR3 DNA reads as TGTGCCAGCAGCTTAGTTGGCGGATCGATCCCACCCGAGCAGTACTTC. Its translation: CASSLVGGSIPPEQYF.